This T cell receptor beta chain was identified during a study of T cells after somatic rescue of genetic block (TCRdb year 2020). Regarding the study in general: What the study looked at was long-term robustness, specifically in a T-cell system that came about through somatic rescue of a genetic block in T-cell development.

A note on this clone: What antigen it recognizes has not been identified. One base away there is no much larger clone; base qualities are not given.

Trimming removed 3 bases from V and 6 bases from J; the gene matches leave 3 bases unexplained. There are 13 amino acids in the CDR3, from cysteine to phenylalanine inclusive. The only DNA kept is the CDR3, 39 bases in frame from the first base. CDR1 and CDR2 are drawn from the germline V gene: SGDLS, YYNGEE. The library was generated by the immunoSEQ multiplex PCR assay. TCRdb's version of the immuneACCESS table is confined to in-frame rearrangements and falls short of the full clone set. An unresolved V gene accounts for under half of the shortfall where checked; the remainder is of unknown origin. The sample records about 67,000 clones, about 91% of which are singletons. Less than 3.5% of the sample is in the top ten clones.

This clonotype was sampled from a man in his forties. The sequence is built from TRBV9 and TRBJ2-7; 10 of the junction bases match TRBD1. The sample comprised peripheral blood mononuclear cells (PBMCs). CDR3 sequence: CASSAGTGVEQYF. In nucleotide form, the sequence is TGTGCCAGCAGCGCCGGGACAGGGGTCGAGCAGTACTTC.